What follows are 31 T cell receptor beta chains derived from one specimen sequenced in a study of T cells in Graves' hyperthyroidism and ophthalmopathy. There were TCR beta CDR3 regions amplified from RNA transcripts. In the first-round RT-PCR of the TCR CDR3, the HTBI primer set was used. TCRdb fed the multiplex PCR reads into MiXCR, producing one record per CDR3 protein. The sample lists roughly 160,000 distinct CDR3 sequences; about a tenth were seen once. The sequenced sample was blood. The receptors derive from a woman under 30 with Graves' hyperthyroidism that later progressed to Graves' ophthalmopathy.

The sample holds many counts of this clonotype. The rearrangement uses TRBV27 and TRBJ2-7; 10 nucleotides match TRBD1. V gave up 3 bases and J gave up 2 bases; unmatched junction bases: 1. This CDR3 region has 14 residues. Germline assignment: CDR1 MNHEY and CDR2 SMNVEV (reference sequence). The CDR3: CASSLGQGTYEQYF. The DNA for the CDR3 is TGTGCCAGCAGTTTGGGACAGGGGACCTACGAGCAGTACTTC.

Ten or more counts support this clonotype. The chain links TRBV7-9 to TRBJ2-1; D is possibly TRBD2 (5 bases). Between the trimmed V and J ends, which lost 1 base and 8 bases, there was a span of 15 bases. Germline V gene lookup returns CDR1 SEHNR and CDR2 FQNEAQ (reference sequence). This CDR3 has 15 amino acids. The CDR3 sequence is CASSLVGSVSDEQFF. The CDR3 nucleotides read TGTGCCAGCAGCTTAGTAGGGAGCGTTAGCGATGAGCAGTTCTTC.

In its sample, this clonotype was seen a few times. This chain links TRBV3-1 with TRBJ1-3; 8 bases are shared with TRBD1. J lost 4 bases, V lost 0 bases, and 5 bases had no gene match. The CDR3 runs to 16 residues. Germline V gives CDR1 LGHDT, CDR2 YNNKEL (reference sequence). The CDR3 reads CASSQEAGGFGNTIYF. As DNA, the CDR3 is TGTGCCAGCAGCCAAGAGGCAGGGGGCTTCGGAAACACCATATATTTT.

Many counts were recorded for this clonotype. The chain links TRBV6-1 to TRBJ2-2; 7 bases are a match to TRBD1. Germline CDR1 and CDR2: MNHNS and SASEGT. Trimming took 7 bases from V and 6 from J; bases not matched to a gene: 8. The CDR3 sequence is 14 residues long. CDR3: CASTLIGGAGELFF. In nucleotides, the CDR3 is TGTGCCAGCACCCTAATAGGGGGCGCCGGGGAGCTGTTTTTT.

At least ten counts were recorded for this clonotype. The chain recombines TRBV15 with TRBJ2-7; tentatively, D is TRBD1 (6 bases). CDR1 LNHNV and CDR2 YYDKDF come from the germline V gene (reference sequence). Trimming took off 3 bases at V and 2 bases at J, with 8 bases between the two ends. This CDR3 is 13 amino acids long. CDR3 sequence (DNA): TGTGCCACCAGCAGGGGGGCAGCCTACGAGCAGTACTTC. Amino acids: CATSRGAAYEQYF. The variable domain in full, completed from reference TRBV15 and TRBJ2-7, reads DAMVIQNPRYQVTQFGKPVTLSCSQTLNHNVMYWYQQKSSQAPKLLFHYYDKDFNNEADTPDNFQSRRPNTSFCFLDIRSPGLGDTAMYLCATSRGAAYEQYFGPGTRLTVT.

This clonotype was picked up many times. CDR3 region: CAWKGAGNSPLHF. The DNA for the CDR3 is TGTGCCTGGAAAGGGGCAGGGAATTCACCCCTCCACTTT. The chain links TRBV30 to TRBJ1-6; the D gene is possibly TRBD1 (5 bases). Trimming removed 4 bases from V and 7 bases from J, with 11 bases in between. This CDR3 comprises 13 residues. The V gene's germline CDR1 is GTSNPN and CDR2 SVGIG (reference sequence).

This clonotype was detected many times. The CDR3 DNA reads TGTGCCAGCCGCCCGGGACAGGGTGTCGGGGAGCTGTTTTTT. Translation gives CASRPGQGVGELFF. V usage is TRBV2 and J usage is TRBJ2-2, with TRBD1 matching 9 bases. CDR3 size: 14 residues. The germline CDR1 and CDR2 sequences are SNHLY and FYNNEI. Germline trimming cut 8 bases from V and 7 bases from J; bases unmatched to any gene: 8.

The chain uses TRBV20-1 and TRBJ1-3; D not resolved. The CDR3 is 15 amino acids. Germline CDR1 reads DFQATT; CDR2 reads SNEGSKA (reference sequence). Trimming removed 5 bases at V and 2 bases at J, with 16 bases between. CDR3 region: CSADPDLGTGNTIYF. CDR3 coding DNA: TGCAGTGCTGATCCCGACCTAGGTACTGGAAACACCATATATTTT.

At least ten counts were recorded for this clonotype. The chain is built from TRBV7-9 and TRBJ2-2, with TRBD1 matching over 8 bases. The germline V gene has CDR1 SEHNR and CDR2 FQNEAQ (reference sequence). Trimming cost V 5 bases and J 3 bases; bases outside gene matches: 8. The CDR3 consists of 16 residues. In DNA, the CDR3 is TGTGCCAGCAGCCCACACGGACAGGGAGACACCGGGGAGCTGTTTTTT. Its protein product is CASSPHGQGDTGELFF.

The V gene is TRBV10-3, the J gene TRBJ1-1; D remains unclear. The germline V gene has CDR1 ENHRY and CDR2 SYGVKD. V lost 3 bases to trimming and J lost 1 base, with 6 bases between them. The CDR3 sequence is 13 residues long. CDR3 amino acids: CAISDLANTEAFF. For the CDR3, the DNA is TGTGCCATCAGTGATTTGGCGAACACTGAAGCTTTCTTT.

This clonotype came up many times. V is TRBV11-3 and J is TRBJ2-2; D not resolved. The CDR3 is 14 amino acids. The germline V gene has CDR1 SGHNT and CDR2 YENEEA. The V end was cut by 0 bases, the J end by 1 base, with 3 bases between. CDR3 coding DNA: TGTGCCAGCAGCTTAGAATTGAACACCGGGGAGCTGTTTTTT. It translates to CASSLELNTGELFF.

This clonotype showed up many times. V and J are TRBV19 and TRBJ1-1; weak D call: TRBD1 (6 bases). Germline V gene data show CDR1 as LNHDA and CDR2 as SQIVND (reference sequence). Trimming shortened V by 6 bases and J by 0 bases, and 11 bases separated the two germline ends. CDR3 length: 14 amino acids. The chain's CDR3 is CASRWTDLNTEAFF. In DNA form, the CDR3 reads TGTGCCAGTAGATGGACAGACTTGAACACTGAAGCTTTCTTT. The whole variable domain, remainder taken from reference TRBV19 and TRBJ1-1, is DGGITQSPKYLFRKEGQNVTLSCEQNLNHDAMYWYRQDPGQGLRLIYYSQIVNDFQKGDIAEGYSVSREKKESFPLTVTSAQKNPTAFYLCASRWTDLNTEAFFGQGTRLTVV.

This clonotype was seen ten or more times. V and J are TRBV11-2 and TRBJ2-1, with no clear D. Germline V gene sequence: CDR1 SGHAT, CDR2 FQNNGV. V lost 2 bases and J lost 4, with 9 bases in between. The CDR3 covers 14 residues. CDR3 nucleotide sequence: TGTGCCAGCAGCTTAAACAGCCCTTACAATGAGCAGTTCTTC. Its translation: CASSLNSPYNEQFF.

A word on this clonotype: A much bigger clone sits one base away, suggesting this may be a read error. This rearrangement joins TRBV5-6 to TRBJ1-1; D is unclear. The V gene's germline CDR1 is SGHDT and CDR2 YYEEEE. Trimming left V 0 bases short and J 6 bases short, with 15 bases between. The CDR3 totals 15 residues. For the CDR3, the DNA is TGTGCCAGCAGCTTGGGGGGATTAATGGCCGCTGAAGCTTTCTTT. Its translation is CASSLGGLMAAEAFF.

The table lists this clonotype with many counts. The rearrangement links TRBV7-2 to TRBJ2-7, with 7 positions matching TRBD1. This CDR3 spans 14 amino acids. From germline, CDR1 is SGHTA and CDR2 FQGNSA. The J segment lost 4 bases and the V segment lost 2 bases, leaving 5 bases of the junction unmatched. CDR3 sequence reads: CASSLSHRGYEQYF. Here the CDR3 DNA reads TGTGCCAGCAGCTTATCCCACAGGGGTTACGAGCAGTACTTC.

This clonotype was seen a few times. The V gene is TRBV19, the J gene TRBJ1-4; no definite D call. V lost 1 base, J lost 7 bases, and 13 bases lay in between. The CDR3 loop spans 15 amino acids. CDR1 is LNHDA and CDR2 is SQIVND in the germline V gene (reference sequence). The CDR3 region has the DNA TGTGCCAGTAGTATAGCGGGCAGATTGAGTGAAAAACTGTTTTTT. Protein: CASSIAGRLSEKLFF.

The V and J genes are TRBV14 and TRBJ1-1, with D maybe TRBD1 (5 bases). The V gene lost 4 bases and the J gene lost 0 bases, with 15 bases spanning the gap. CDR3 length: 16 residues. Germline V CDR1 and CDR2: SGHDN, FVKESK. CDR3 loop: CASSRVFAGVNTEAFF. In nucleotides, the CDR3 is TGTGCCAGCAGCCGGGTTTTCGCGGGGGTGAACACTGAAGCTTTCTTT.

This clonotype showed up many times. This chain connects TRBV3-1 to TRBJ2-5, with 9 bases aligning to TRBD2. V gave up 2 bases and J gave up 5 bases; unmatched junction bases: 12. Germline-derived CDR1 and CDR2 are LGHDT and YNNKEL (reference sequence). The CDR3 contains 17 residues. The CDR3 DNA follows: TGTGCCAGCAGCCAACCCCAGGGCGGGGGGGCGGCTGAGACCCAGTACTTC. This sequence encodes CASSQPQGGGAAETQYF.

This clonotype was counted ten times or more. V is TRBV30 and J is TRBJ1-1; 7 positions agree with TRBD1. The CDR3 consists of 13 residues. The V segment lost 4 bases and the J segment 1 base; nucleotides outside the gene matches: 3. Germline V gene lookup returns CDR1 GTSNPN and CDR2 SVGIG (reference sequence). DNA of the CDR3: TGTGCCTGGACGGGACAGTCGAACACTGAAGCTTTCTTT. Its protein is CAWTGQSNTEAFF.

This clonotype was picked up a small number of times. V is TRBV10-1 and J is TRBJ2-7; weak D call: TRBD1 (6 bases). Germline CDR1 and CDR2: WNHNN and SYGVQD (reference sequence). Trimming pared 2 bases from V and 3 bases from J, leaving 11 bases between. This CDR3 region has 14 residues. The chain's CDR3 is CASSERGNYYEQYF. In nucleotides, the CDR3 is TGCGCCAGCAGTGAGAGGGGGAACTACTACGAGCAGTACTTC.

This clonotype turned up a few times. V usage is TRBV2 and J usage is TRBJ2-5; the D is unclear. The CDR3 length is 12 residues. Per the germline V gene, CDR1 is SNHLY and CDR2 is FYNNEI. Trimming cost V 8 bases and J 2 bases, with 9 bases left between them. The CDR3 protein is CASCTTQETQYF. CDR3 DNA: TGTGCCAGCTGCACAACGCAAGAGACCCAGTACTTC. The full variable domain, its missing parts supplied by reference TRBV2 and TRBJ2-5, is EPEVTQTPSHQVTQMGQEVILRCVPISNHLYFYWYRQILGQKVEFLVSFYNNEISEKSEIFDDQFSVERPDGSNFTLKIRSTKLEDSAMYFCASCTTQETQYFGPGTRLLVL.

In the case of this clonotype: This clone may be a read error of a much larger clone one base away. J is TRBJ1-4 and V is TRBV28; no definite D call. Trimming took off 3 bases at V and 8 bases at J, with 16 bases between the two ends. This CDR3 spans 15 amino acids. CDR1 is MDHEN and CDR2 is SYDVKM in the germline V gene. The CDR3 nucleotides read TGTGCCAGCAGTTTCTTCGGGGAAAGAGGGGAAAAACTGTTTTTT. It specifies CASSFFGERGEKLFF. The whole variable domain, filled in from reference TRBV28 and TRBJ1-4, reads DVKVTQSSRYLVKRTGEKVFLECVQDMDHENMFWYRQDPGLGLRLIYFSYDVKMKEKGDIPEGYSVSREKKERFSLILESASTNQTSMYLCASSFFGERGEKLFFGSGTQLSVL.

This clonotype appeared many times. The V call is TRBV7-2, the J call TRBJ1-1; D is possibly TRBD1 (5 bases). The germline V gene encodes CDR1 SGHTA and CDR2 FQGNSA. Between the trimmed V and J ends, which lost 2 bases and 6 bases, there was a span of 13 bases. The CDR3 is 14 amino acids. CDR3 nucleotides: TGTGCCAGCAGCTTATCTGGGGAAGGGGCTGAAGCTTTCTTT. Translated: CASSLSGEGAEAFF.

This clonotype has a count of ten or more. The rearrangement uses TRBV3-1 and TRBJ2-7; 9 bases match TRBD2. The germline gives CDR1 LGHDT, CDR2 YNNKEL (reference sequence). Losses at the gene ends were 4 bases for V and 7 bases for J; bases not matched to a gene: 20. CDR3 length equals 18 residues. CDR3 bases: TGTGCCAGCAGCCCCCGCCGTGGATCGGGAGCGGGGGGTTGGGAGCAGTACTTC. This translates into CASSPRRGSGAGGWEQYF.

The CDR3: CASSNQVDTQYF. The DNA of the CDR3 is TGTGCCAGCTCTAACCAGGTGGATACGCAGTATTTT. The V and J genes are TRBV18 and TRBJ2-3; no clear D. Trimming shortened V by 6 bases and J by 6 bases, and 10 bases separated the two germline ends. The germline V gene encodes CDR1 KGHSH and CDR2 LQKENI. There are 12 residues in the CDR3.

At least ten counts were recorded for this clonotype. This chain uses TRBV27 with TRBJ2-7; D may be TRBD2 (6 bases). This CDR3 has 13 residues. V was cut by 5 bases and J by 3 bases, with 11 bases left in between. Per the germline V gene, CDR1 is MNHEY and CDR2 is SMNVEV (reference sequence). The CDR3 loop reads CASSETGVYEQYF. In DNA form, the CDR3 reads TGTGCCAGCAGTGAAACGGGAGTCTACGAGCAGTACTTC.

The chain joins TRBV18 to TRBJ1-4; no clear D. Trimming cost V 4 bases and J 12 bases, with 9 bases left between them. The CDR3 is 11 amino acids. Germline V gene data show CDR1 as KGHSH and CDR2 as LQKENI. CDR3 protein: CASSRGVELFF. CDR3 nucleotide sequence: TGTGCCAGCTCACGTGGGGTGGAACTGTTTTTT.

Ten or more counts support this clonotype. The gene calls are TRBV12-3 or TRBV12-4 and TRBJ2-2, with D unresolved. Between the trimmed V and J ends, which lost 2 bases and 3 bases, there was a span of 4 bases. The CDR3 loop spans 13 amino acids. CDR3 sequence (DNA): TGTGCCAGCAGTTTAAAGTACACCGGGGAGCTGTTTTTT. It specifies CASSLKYTGELFF.

This chain's CDR3 is CASTRGGGTNNEQFF. CDR3 sequence (DNA): TGCGCCAGCACCAGAGGGGGGGGGACTAACAATGAGCAGTTCTTC. The V and J genes are TRBV10-2 and TRBJ2-1; D perhaps matches TRBD2 (7 bases). Germline CDR1 is WSHSY and CDR2 is SAAADI. The CDR3 extends over 15 amino acids. Trimming took off 7 bases at V and 5 bases at J, with 18 bases between the two ends.

This clonotype was found many times. V is TRBV5-1 and J is TRBJ1-1; 8 bases align to TRBD1. V shed 0 bases, J shed 4 bases, and the junction held 14 bases outside the gene matches. Germline lookup yields CDR1 SGHRS and CDR2 YFSETQ. The CDR3 has 18 residues. Here the CDR3 reads CASSLVRQGRSLPTEAFF. The CDR3 coding sequence is TGCGCCAGCAGCTTGGTAAGACAGGGGCGGAGTCTTCCCACTGAAGCTTTCTTT.

This clonotype was found many times. V gene TRBV7-6 combines with J gene TRBJ2-7; 8 nucleotides line up with TRBD1. The CDR3 covers 15 residues. The trim removed 1 base at V and 4 bases at J, leaving 6 bases unmatched. CDR1 and CDR2 (germline): SGHVS, FNYEAQ. Here the CDR3 DNA reads TGTGCCAGCAGCTTAGGGTTCGGACAGGGTTACGAGCAGTACTTC. This sequence encodes CASSLGFGQGYEQYF.